These 13 T cell receptor beta chains came from one sample sequenced in a study of T cells in localized non-small cell lung cancer. Assay used: immunoSEQ multiplex PCR; TCRdb lists only in-frame clones, some missing. The sample lists 30,000 to 50,000 clones, 79% occurring once. The source material was PBMCs, sampled before any cancer treatment. The origin of the receptors is a woman between 35 and 75 years old with stage II squamous cell lung carcinoma.

This chain connects TRBV29-1 to TRBJ2-7; D remains unclear. This CDR3 has 13 residues. V was shortened by 6 bases and J by 2 bases, with 14 bases between the two germline ends. Germline V gene lookup returns CDR1 SQVTM and CDR2 ANQGSEA. The CDR3 coding sequence is TGCAGCGTCCTAACCGGGCCCACCTACGAGCAGTACTTC. It translates to CSVLTGPTYEQYF.

V and J are TRBV10-3 and TRBJ2-6; perhaps D is TRBD1 or TRBD2 (6 bases each). With 3 bases removed from V and 4 bases from J, the gap between germline ends came to 13 bases. Germline V CDR1 and CDR2: ENHRY, SYGVKD. The CDR3 is made up of 16 amino acids. The CDR3 nucleotides are TGTGCCATCAGTGATGTACGGGGGCAGGGGGCCAACGTCCTGACTTTC. It translates to CAISDVRGQGANVLTF.

This chain links TRBV19 with TRBJ2-6; 7 nucleotides match TRBD1. V was clipped by 3 bases and J by 4 bases; unmatched bases: 6. The germline CDR1 and CDR2 sequences are LNHDA and SQIVND (reference sequence). The CDR3 is made up of 16 amino acids. CDR3: CASSISDRAGANVLTF. CDR3 in DNA: TGTGCCAGTAGTATCTCCGACAGGGCGGGGGCCAACGTCCTGACTTTC.

In its sample, this clone was seen once. This chain uses TRBV19 with TRBJ1-6, with D hard to call. Germline assignment: CDR1 LNHDA and CDR2 SQIVND (reference sequence). The CDR3 is made up of 13 amino acids. V lost 7 bases, J lost 8 bases, and 12 bases lay in between. DNA of the CDR3: TGTGCCAGTACGGAGGGTGGGTATTCACCCCTCCACTTT. Translation gives CASTEGGYSPLHF.

CDR3 loop: CASSLGSSFNEKLFF. The CDR3 nucleotides are TGTGCCAGCAGCTTAGGCTCCTCATTTAATGAAAAACTGTTTTTT. The V gene is TRBV7-6, the J gene TRBJ1-4, with unresolved D. The germline V gene encodes CDR1 SGHVS and CDR2 FNYEAQ. There are 15 residues in the CDR3. The V gene lost 1 base and the J gene lost 4 bases, with 10 bases spanning the gap. The variable domain in full, completed from reference TRBV7-6 and TRBJ1-4, reads GAGVSQSPRYKVTKRGQDVALRCDPISGHVSLYWYRQALGQGPEFLTYFNYEAQQDKSGLPNDRFSAERPEGSISTLTIQRTEQRDSAMYRCASSLGSSFNEKLFFGSGTQLSVL.

The chain carries TRBV4-3 and TRBJ1-2; a weak D match, TRBD1 (5 bases). V was trimmed by 1 base and J by 4 bases, leaving 16 bases between them. The CDR3 spans 16 residues. Per germline, CDR1 LGHNA and CDR2 YSLEER. The CDR3 spells CASSQGSGVGGYGYTF. CDR3 DNA sequence: TGCGCCAGCAGCCAAGGCTCGGGTGTCGGGGGCTATGGCTACACCTTC.

The V and J genes are TRBV19 and TRBJ1-5; 7 bases match TRBD1. Germline CDR1 LNHDA, CDR2 SQIVND (reference sequence). This CDR3 spans 14 amino acids. Trimming at V came to 5 bases and at J to 6 bases, leaving 7 bases not matched to a gene. The CDR3 loop is CASSARGLGQPQHF. The CDR3 bases are TGTGCCAGTAGTGCAAGGGGGCTTGGTCAGCCCCAGCATTTT.

The V gene is TRBV6-1, the J gene TRBJ2-7; a weak D match, TRBD1 (6 bases). V was trimmed by 1 base and J by 1 base, leaving 11 bases between them. The CDR3 runs 15 residues. Germline CDR1 is MNHNS and CDR2 is SASEGT. The CDR3 loop is CASSEGQVRSYEQYV. In DNA form, the CDR3 reads TGTGCCAGCAGTGAAGGACAGGTCCGGTCCTACGAGCAGTACGTC.

This chain links TRBV9 with TRBJ2-3; D is ambiguous. This CDR3 has 16 residues. V was trimmed by 0 bases and J by 0 bases, leaving 11 bases between them. In germline, CDR1 is SGDLS, CDR2 YYNGEE. The CDR3 coding sequence is TGTGCCAGCAGCGTAGCTAGGAGCACTAGCACAGATACGCAGTATTTT. Translation gives CASSVARSTSTDTQYF.

This clone was counted a single time. V and J are TRBV2 and TRBJ1-6; maybe TRBD1 (5 bases). The CDR3 spans 16 residues. Germline V lookup: CDR1 SNHLY, CDR2 FYNNEI. Between the trimmed V and J ends, which lost 6 bases and 2 bases, there was a span of 14 bases. The CDR3 sequence: CASRDQGSPYNSPLHF. CDR3 bases: TGTGCCAGCAGAGACCAGGGATCCCCCTATAATTCACCCCTCCACTTT.

The V call is TRBV25-1, the J call TRBJ2-5, with D perhaps TRBD1 or TRBD2 (5 bases each). Germline V lookup: CDR1 MGHDK, CDR2 SYGVNS. V was pared by 1 base and J by 2 bases, with 11 bases between. The CDR3 is made up of 15 amino acids. CDR3 protein: CASSELGDRQETQYF. The CDR3 nucleotides read TGTGCCAGCAGTGAATTGGGGGACCGGCAAGAGACCCAGTACTTC. The full variable domain, with the rest looked up from reference TRBV25-1 and TRBJ2-5, is EADIYQTPRYLVIGTGKKITLECSQTMGHDKMYWYQQDPGMELHLIHYSYGVNSTEKGDLSSESTVSRIRTEHFPLTLESARPSHTSQYLCASSELGDRQETQYFGPGTRLLVL.

This chain links TRBV6-1 with TRBJ2-1, with a weak D call TRBD1 (6 bases). Germline-derived CDR1 and CDR2 are MNHNS and SASEGT. V was cut by 4 bases and J by 4 bases, with 14 bases left in between. This CDR3 region has 15 residues. The CDR3 region has the DNA TGTGCCAGCAGTGGGACAGTGGGAACTTACAATGAGCAGTTCTTC. Translation gives CASSGTVGTYNEQFF.

V usage is TRBV28 and J usage is TRBJ1-1; D is perhaps TRBD1 (5 bases). Looked up from germline, CDR1 is MDHEN and CDR2 is SYDVKM. The CDR3 totals 14 residues. The chain's CDR3 is CVIRRGDLGTEAFF. The CDR3 DNA sequence: TGTGTCATACGGAGGGGAGACTTGGGCACTGAAGCTTTCTTT.